The sequence of this TCR beta chain was determined in a study of OX40 agonist ivuxolimab in advanced cancers. Findings of the study overall: Not determined was the antigen specificity of the expanded peripheral T cells. In general, CD8+ T cells held more expanded clones than CD4+ did, on average. At 0.1 to 3.0 mg/kg, CD4+ and CD8+ blood T cells expanded clonally by week 6.

The repertoire was sequenced with immunoSEQ multiplex PCR; TCRdb's copy has only in-frame clones and lacks some. Of tens of thousands of clones listed, approximately 86% were seen once; the top ten hold just over 2.5%. Concerning this clone itself: Its target is unknown. This sample also contains other DNA sequences that code for the same CDR3.

The germline gives CDR1 SGHDT, CDR2 YYEEEE. V shed 3 bases and J shed 0 bases, with 5 bases lying between them. The CDR3 consists of 13 residues. The sequenced sample was CD4+ or CD8+ T cells sorted from blood, obtained in a trial of the OX40 agonist ivuxolimab. This TCR came from an adult with an advanced solid tumor such as melanoma, head and neck, liver or kidney cancer. This rearrangement joins TRBV5-6 to TRBJ2-3, with D hard to call. The CDR3 is CASSSSSTDTQYF. CDR3 DNA sequence: TGTGCCAGCAGCTCTTCCAGCACAGATACGCAGTATTTT.